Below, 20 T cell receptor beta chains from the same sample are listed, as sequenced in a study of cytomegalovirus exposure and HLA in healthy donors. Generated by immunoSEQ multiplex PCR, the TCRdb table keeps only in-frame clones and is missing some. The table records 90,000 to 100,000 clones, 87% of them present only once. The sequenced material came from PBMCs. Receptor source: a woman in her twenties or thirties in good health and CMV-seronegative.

The CDR3 sequence: CASTGQVNTQYF. Written as DNA, the CDR3 is TGTGCCAGCACCGGACAGGTCAATACGCAGTATTTT. V gene TRBV25-1 combines with J gene TRBJ2-3, with 7 bases aligning to TRBD1. The CDR3 runs to 12 residues. Germline V lookup: CDR1 MGHDK, CDR2 SYGVNS. After removal of 7 bases from V and 7 bases from J, the junction contained 5 bases not matched to a gene.

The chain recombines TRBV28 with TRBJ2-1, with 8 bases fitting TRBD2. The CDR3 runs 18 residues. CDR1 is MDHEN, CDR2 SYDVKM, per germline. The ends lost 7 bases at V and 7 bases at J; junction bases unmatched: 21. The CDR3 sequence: CASTIYGDLAGTRNEQFF. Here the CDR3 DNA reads TGTGCCAGCACCATTTACGGTGATTTAGCGGGAACGCGAAATGAGCAGTTCTTC.

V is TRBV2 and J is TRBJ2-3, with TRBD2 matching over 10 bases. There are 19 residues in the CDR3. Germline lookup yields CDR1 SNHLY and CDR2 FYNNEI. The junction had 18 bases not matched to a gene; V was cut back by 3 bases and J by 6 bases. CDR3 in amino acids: CASSDPRASGRYVRDTQYF. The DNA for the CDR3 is TGTGCCAGCAGTGATCCGAGGGCTAGCGGGAGATACGTACGCGATACGCAGTATTTT.

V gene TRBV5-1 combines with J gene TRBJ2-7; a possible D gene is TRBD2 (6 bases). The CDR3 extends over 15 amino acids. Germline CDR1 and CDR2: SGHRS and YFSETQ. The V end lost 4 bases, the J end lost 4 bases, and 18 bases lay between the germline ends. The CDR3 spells CASSPTAPGGYEQYF. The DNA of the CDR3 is TGCGCCAGCAGCCCCACTGCTCCCGGGGGTTACGAGCAGTACTTC.

CDR3 bases: TGTGCCAGCAGTGGGGGACAGGGTGGGCTTACCTATGGCTACACCTTC. Its translation: CASSGGQGGLTYGYTF. The chain couples TRBV6-1 to TRBJ1-2; 9 positions match TRBD1. The CDR3 extends over 16 amino acids. Germline CDR1 MNHNS, CDR2 SASEGT. V gave up 4 bases and J gave up 4 bases; unmatched junction bases: 10.

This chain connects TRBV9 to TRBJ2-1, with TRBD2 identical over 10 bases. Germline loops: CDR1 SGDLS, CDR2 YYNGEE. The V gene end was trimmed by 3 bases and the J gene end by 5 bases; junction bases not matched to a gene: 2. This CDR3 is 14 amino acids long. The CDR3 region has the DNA TGTGCCAGCAGCGCCGGACTAGCGGACAATGAGCAGTTCTTC. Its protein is CASSAGLADNEQFF.

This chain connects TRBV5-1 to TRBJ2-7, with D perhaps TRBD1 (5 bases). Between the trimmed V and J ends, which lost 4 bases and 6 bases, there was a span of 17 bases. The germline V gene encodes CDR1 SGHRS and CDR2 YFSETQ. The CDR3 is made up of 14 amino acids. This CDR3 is CASSDRADRGEQYF. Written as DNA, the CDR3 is TGCGCCAGCAGCGACCGGGCCGACAGAGGCGAGCAGTACTTC.

CDR3: CASSSLEGQQDYGYTF. As DNA, the CDR3 is TGTGCCAGCAGCTCGCTCGAGGGACAGCAAGACTATGGCTACACCTTC. This chain joins TRBV7-9 and TRBJ1-2; 7 nucleotides align to TRBD1. The CDR3 loop spans 16 amino acids. Germline CDR1 SEHNR, CDR2 FQNEAQ (reference sequence). V was clipped by 4 bases and J by 3 bases; unmatched bases: 11.

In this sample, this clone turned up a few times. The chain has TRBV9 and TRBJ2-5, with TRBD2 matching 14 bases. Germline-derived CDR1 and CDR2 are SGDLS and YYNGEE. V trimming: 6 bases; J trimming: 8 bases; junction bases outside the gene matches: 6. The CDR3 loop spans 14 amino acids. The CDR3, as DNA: TGTGCCAGCACCCCGACTAGCGGGGGGGCAACCCAGTACTTC. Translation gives CASTPTSGGATQYF.

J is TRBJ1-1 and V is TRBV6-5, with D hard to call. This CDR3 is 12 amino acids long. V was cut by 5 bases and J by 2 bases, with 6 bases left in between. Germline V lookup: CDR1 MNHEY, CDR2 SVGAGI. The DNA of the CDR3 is TGTGCCAGCAGTCGTTATAACACTGAAGCTTTCTTT. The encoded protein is CASSRYNTEAFF.

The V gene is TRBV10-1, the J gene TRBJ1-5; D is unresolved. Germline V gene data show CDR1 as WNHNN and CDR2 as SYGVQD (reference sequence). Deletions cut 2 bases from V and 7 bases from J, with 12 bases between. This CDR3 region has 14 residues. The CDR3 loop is CASSEVEARQPQHF. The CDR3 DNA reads TGCGCCAGCAGTGAGGTCGAGGCCAGACAGCCCCAGCATTTT.

The CDR3: CASSPSNVRTSTGGEQFF. CDR3 in DNA: TGTGCCAGCTCACCCAGTAACGTCAGGACCTCAACCGGGGGTGAGCAGTTCTTC. This chain links TRBV18 with TRBJ2-1; D might be TRBD2 (6 bases). The CDR3 runs to 18 residues. CDR1 KGHSH and CDR2 LQKENI come from the germline V gene. The V and J ends lost 3 bases and 9 bases respectively, with 27 bases between them.

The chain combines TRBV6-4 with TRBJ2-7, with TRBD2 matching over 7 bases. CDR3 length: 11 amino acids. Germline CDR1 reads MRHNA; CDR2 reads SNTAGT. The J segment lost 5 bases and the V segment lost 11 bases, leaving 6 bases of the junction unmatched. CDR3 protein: CASAGVNEQYF. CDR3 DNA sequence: TGTGCCTCTGCGGGAGTCAACGAGCAGTACTTC.

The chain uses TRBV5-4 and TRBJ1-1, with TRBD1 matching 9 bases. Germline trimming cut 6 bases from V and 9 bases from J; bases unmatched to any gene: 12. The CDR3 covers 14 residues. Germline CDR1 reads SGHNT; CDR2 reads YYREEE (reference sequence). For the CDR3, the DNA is TGTGCCAGCACTGAGACGGACAGGGGACCGAAAGCTTTCTTT. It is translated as CASTETDRGPKAFF.

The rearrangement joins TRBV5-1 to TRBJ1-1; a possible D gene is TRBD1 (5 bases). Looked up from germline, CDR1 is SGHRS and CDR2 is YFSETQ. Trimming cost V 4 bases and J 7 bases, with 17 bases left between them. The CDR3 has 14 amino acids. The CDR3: CASSGSGLVIEAFF. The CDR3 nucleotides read TGCGCCAGCAGCGGGTCAGGGTTGGTCATTGAAGCTTTCTTT.

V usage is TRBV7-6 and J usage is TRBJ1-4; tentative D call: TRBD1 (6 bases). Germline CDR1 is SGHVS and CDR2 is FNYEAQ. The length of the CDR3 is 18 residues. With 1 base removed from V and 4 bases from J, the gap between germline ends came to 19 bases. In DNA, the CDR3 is TGTGCCAGCAGCTTAGAAATGAGGGGGGGCCGGAGTAATGAAAAACTGTTTTTT. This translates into CASSLEMRGGRSNEKLFF.

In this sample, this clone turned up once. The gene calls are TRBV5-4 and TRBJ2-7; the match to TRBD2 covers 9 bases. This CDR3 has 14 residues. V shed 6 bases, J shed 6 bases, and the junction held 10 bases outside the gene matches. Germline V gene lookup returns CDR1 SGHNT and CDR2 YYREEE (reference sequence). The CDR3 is CASTSGLASTEQYF. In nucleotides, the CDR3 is TGTGCCAGCACCTCCGGACTAGCGAGTACCGAGCAGTACTTC.

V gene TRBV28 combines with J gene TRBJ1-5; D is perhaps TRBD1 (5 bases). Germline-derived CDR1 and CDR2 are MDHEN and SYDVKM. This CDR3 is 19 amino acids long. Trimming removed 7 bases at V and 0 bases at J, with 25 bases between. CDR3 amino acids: CASKSTSDNQGGSNQPQHF. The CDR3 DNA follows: TGTGCCAGCAAATCAACGAGTGATAACCAGGGAGGTAGCAATCAGCCCCAGCATTTT. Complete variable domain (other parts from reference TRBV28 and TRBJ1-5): DVKVTQSSRYLVKRTGEKVFLECVQDMDHENMFWYRQDPGLGLRLIYFSYDVKMKEKGDIPEGYSVSREKKERFSLILESASTNQTSMYLCASKSTSDNQGGSNQPQHFGDGTRLSIL.

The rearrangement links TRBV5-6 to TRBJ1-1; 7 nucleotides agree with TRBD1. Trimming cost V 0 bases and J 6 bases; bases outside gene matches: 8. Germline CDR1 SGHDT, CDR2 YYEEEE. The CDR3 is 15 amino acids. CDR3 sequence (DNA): TGTGCCAGCAGCTTGGGAGGGCAGGGGGTTCCTGAAGCTTTCTTT. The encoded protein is CASSLGGQGVPEAFF.

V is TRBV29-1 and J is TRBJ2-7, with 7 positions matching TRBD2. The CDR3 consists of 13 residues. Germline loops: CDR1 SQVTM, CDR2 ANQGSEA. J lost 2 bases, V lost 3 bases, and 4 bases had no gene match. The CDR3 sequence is CSVEPAGAYEQYF. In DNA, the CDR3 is TGCAGCGTTGAGCCTGCGGGAGCCTACGAGCAGTACTTC.